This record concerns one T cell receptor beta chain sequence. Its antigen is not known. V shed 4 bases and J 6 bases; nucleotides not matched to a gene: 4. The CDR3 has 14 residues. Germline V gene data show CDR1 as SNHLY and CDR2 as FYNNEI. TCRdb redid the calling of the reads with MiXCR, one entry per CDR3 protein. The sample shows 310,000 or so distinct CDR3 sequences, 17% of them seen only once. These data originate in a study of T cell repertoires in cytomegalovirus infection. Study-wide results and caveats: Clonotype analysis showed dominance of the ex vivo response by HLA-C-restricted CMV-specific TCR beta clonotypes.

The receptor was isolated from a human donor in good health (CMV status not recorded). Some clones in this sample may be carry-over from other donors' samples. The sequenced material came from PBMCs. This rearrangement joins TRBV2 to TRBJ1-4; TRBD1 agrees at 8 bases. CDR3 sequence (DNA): TGTGCCAGCAGTGGTAGACAGGGGTATGAAAAACTGTTTTTT. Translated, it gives CASSGRQGYEKLFF.